Detailed here is one T cell receptor (beta chain). Trimming took 7 bases from V and 1 from J; bases not matched to a gene: 8. Germline loops: CDR1 MDHEN, CDR2 SYDVKM. The CDR3 sequence is 16 residues long. The authors' processing: From ImmunoSEQ came sequences covering only the junction and carrying no quality scores, so filtering differed. Clones were sequenced by immunoSEQ multiplex PCR, and TCRdb holds only the in-frame ones, with some missing. V and J calls and clone size are as listed in that table; D and trimming were resolved from the DNA. The table records 1.6 million or so clones, approximately 98.5% of them present only once. These data originate in a study of shared clonotypes between healthy human individuals.

Sequenced: naive CD4+ T cells sorted from blood. The subset here: CD45RA+ positively selected. The receptor comes from a man aged 30 to 45 in good health. The genes are TRBV28 and TRBJ2-2; TRBD1 agrees at 8 bases. CDR3 residues: CASTPWGTGNTGELFF. CDR3 bases: TGTGCCAGCACCCCGTGGGGGACAGGGAACACCGGGGAGCTGTTTTTT.